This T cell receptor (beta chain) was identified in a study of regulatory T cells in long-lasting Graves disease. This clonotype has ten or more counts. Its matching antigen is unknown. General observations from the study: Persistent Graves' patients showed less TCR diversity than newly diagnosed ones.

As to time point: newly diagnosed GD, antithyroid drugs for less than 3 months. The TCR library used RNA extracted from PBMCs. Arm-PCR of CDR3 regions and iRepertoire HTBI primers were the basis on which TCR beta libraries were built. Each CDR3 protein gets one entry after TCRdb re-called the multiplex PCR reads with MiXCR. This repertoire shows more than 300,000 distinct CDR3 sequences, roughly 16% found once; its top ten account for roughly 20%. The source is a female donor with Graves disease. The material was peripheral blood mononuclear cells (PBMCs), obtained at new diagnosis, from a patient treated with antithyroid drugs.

CDR3 DNA sequence: TGCAGTGCTAGGGAGCCTTTCGGACAAAAGACCCAGTACTTC. Its translation is CSAREPFGQKTQYF. This chain links TRBV20-1 with TRBJ2-5; D is perhaps TRBD1 (5 bases). The CDR3 has 14 residues. CDR1 is DFQATT and CDR2 is SNEGSKA in the germline V gene (reference sequence). Between the trimmed V and J ends, which lost 3 bases and 6 bases, there was a span of 17 bases.